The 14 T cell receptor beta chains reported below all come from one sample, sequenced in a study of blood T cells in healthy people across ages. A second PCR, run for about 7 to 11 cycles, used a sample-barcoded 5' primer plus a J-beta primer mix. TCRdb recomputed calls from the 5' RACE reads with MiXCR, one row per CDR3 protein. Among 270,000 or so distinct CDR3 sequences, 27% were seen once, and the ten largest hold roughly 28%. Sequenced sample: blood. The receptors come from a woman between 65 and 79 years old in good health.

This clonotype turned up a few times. CDR3 region: CASSLDSAKNIQYF. CDR3 in DNA: TGTGCCAGCAGCCTGGACAGTGCCAAAAACATTCAGTACTTC. This rearrangement joins TRBV9 to TRBJ2-4, with a possible D match to TRBD1 (6 bases). Germline V gene sequence: CDR1 SGDLS, CDR2 YYNGEE. The CDR3 consists of 14 residues. Trimming removed 4 bases from V and 1 base from J, with 9 bases in between.

The CDR3 DNA reads as TGTGCCAGCAGCCAAATCGGGGGGACATACGAGCAGTACTTC. It codes for CASSQIGGTYEQYF. This rearrangement joins TRBV7-8 to TRBJ2-5; D perhaps matches TRBD2 (7 bases). The J call may be incorrect, as the DNA end agrees better with TRBJ2-7. The germline V gene encodes CDR1 SGHVS and CDR2 FQNEAQ. The CDR3 is 14 residues long.

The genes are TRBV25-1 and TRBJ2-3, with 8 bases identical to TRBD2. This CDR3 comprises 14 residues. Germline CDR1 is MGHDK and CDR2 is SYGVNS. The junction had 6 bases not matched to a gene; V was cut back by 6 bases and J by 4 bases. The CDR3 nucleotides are TGTGCCAGCAGAGCGGGAGAGATGGCAGATACGCAGTATTTT. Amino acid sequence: CASRAGEMADTQYF.

Here the CDR3 reads CSAFTSGRFYNEQFF. The CDR3 DNA is TGCAGTGCTTTTACTAGCGGGAGGTTTTACAATGAGCAGTTCTTC. This chain joins TRBV20-1 and TRBJ2-1; 12 nucleotides agree with TRBD2. Germline CDR1 reads DFQATT; CDR2 reads SNEGSKA (reference sequence). V was pared by 5 bases and J by 4 bases, with 6 bases of the junction left unmatched. CDR3 length equals 15 residues.

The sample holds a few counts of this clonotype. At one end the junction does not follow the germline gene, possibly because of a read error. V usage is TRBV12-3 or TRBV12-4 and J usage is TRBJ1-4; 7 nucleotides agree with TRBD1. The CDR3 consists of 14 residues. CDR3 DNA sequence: TGTGCCAGCAGCCTTACCCAGGGGGAAGAAAAACTGTTCTTT. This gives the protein CASSLTQGEEKLFF.

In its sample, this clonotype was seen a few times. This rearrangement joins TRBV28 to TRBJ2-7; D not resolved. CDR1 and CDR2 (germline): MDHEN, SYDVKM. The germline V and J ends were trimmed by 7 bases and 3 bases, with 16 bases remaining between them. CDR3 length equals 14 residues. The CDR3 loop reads CASNLDGQYYEQYF. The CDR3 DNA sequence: TGTGCCAGCAACCTGGACGGGCAGTACTACGAGCAGTACTTC.

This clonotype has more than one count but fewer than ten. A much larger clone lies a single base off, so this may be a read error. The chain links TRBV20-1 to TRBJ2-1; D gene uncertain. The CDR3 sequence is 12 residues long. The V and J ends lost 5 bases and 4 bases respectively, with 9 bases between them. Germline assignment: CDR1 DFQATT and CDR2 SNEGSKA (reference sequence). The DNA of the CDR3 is TGCAGTGCTGGGCCCCGTTACAATGAGCAGTTCTTC. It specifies CSAGPRYNEQFF.

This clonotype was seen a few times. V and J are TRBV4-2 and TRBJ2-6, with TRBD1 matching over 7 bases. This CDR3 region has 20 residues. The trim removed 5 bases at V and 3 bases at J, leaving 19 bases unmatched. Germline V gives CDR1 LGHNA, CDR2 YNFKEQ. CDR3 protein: CASSFRTGPPGSFGANVLTF. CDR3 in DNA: TGTGCCAGCAGCTTCCGGACAGGTCCTCCAGGATCGTTTGGGGCCAACGTCCTGACTTTC.

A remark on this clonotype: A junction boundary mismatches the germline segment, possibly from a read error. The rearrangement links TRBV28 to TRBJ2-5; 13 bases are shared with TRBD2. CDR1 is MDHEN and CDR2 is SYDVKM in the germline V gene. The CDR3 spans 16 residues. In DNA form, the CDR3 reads TGTGCTTCGACCGCCTTGACTAGCGGGAGGCAAATCGGAGAGTTCTTC. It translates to CASTALTSGRQIGEFF.

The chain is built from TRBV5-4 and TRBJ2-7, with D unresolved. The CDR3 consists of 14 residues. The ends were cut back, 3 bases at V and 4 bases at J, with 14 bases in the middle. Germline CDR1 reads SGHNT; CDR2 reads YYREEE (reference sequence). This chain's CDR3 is CASSSKPGEYEQYF. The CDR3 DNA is TGTGCCAGCAGCTCTAAACCCGGAGAGTACGAGCAGTACTTC.

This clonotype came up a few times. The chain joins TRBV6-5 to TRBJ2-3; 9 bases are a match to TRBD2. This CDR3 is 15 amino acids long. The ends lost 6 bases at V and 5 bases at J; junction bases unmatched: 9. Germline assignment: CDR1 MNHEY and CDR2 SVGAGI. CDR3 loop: CASRRAGGRGDTQYF. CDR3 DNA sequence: TGTGCCAGCAGACGAGCGGGAGGACGCGGAGATACGCAGTATTTT.

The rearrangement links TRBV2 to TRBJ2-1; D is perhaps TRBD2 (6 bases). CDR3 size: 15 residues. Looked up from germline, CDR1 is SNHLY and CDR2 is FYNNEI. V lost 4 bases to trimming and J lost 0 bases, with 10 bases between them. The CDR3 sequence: CASSVAAASYNEQFF. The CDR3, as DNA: TGTGCCAGCAGTGTAGCGGCGGCCTCCTACAATGAGCAGTTCTTC.

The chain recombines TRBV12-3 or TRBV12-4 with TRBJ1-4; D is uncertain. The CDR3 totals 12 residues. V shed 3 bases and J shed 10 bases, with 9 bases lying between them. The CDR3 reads CASSFQARKLFF. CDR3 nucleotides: TGTGCCAGCAGTTTCCAGGCCCGAAAACTGTTTTTT.

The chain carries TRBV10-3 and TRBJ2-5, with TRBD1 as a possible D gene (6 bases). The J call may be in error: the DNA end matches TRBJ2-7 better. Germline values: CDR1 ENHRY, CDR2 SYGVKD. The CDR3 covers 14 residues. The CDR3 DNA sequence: TGTGCCATCAGCGATAAACAGGGCCCCTACGAGCAGTACTTC. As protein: CAISDKQGPYEQYF.